These 24 T cell receptor beta chains came from one sample sequenced in a study of read filtering for tumor transcriptome and immune sequencing. The library was built from roughly 400 ng RNA with molecular barcoded adaptors for alpha/delta and beta/gamma chains. MiXCR, run by TCRdb on the reads, gives a single entry per CDR3 protein. Among approximately 90,000 distinct CDR3 sequences listed, around a fifth were seen once. The sequencing input was a population of CD138-negative cells sorted from bone marrow. The source is a donor at least 40 years old with multiple myeloma.

This clonotype was seen more than once but under ten times. The chain employs TRBV20-1 and TRBJ1-5; D may be TRBD1 (6 bases). This CDR3 spans 17 amino acids. Between the trimmed V and J ends, which lost 5 bases and 0 bases, there was a span of 20 bases. CDR1 and CDR2 (germline): DFQATT, SNEGSKA (reference sequence). The CDR3 reads CSALRGGEGYSNQPQHF. In nucleotides, the CDR3 is TGCAGTGCTCTCAGGGGAGGGGAAGGATATAGCAATCAGCCCCAGCATTTT.

This clonotype has only a few counts. The chain joins TRBV28 to TRBJ1-5, with 10 bases fitting TRBD1. The CDR3 extends over 17 amino acids. V dropped 3 bases and J dropped 4; count of bases not matched to a gene: 9. Germline V lookup: CDR1 MDHEN, CDR2 SYDVKM. CDR3 bases: TGTGCCAGCAGTTTCATCAATCCGGGACAGGGGAATCAGCCCCAGCATTTT. Translation: CASSFINPGQGNQPQHF.

This clonotype was seen a single time. A much larger clone sits a single nucleotide away, making a read error possible. The CDR3 reads CASSRGYSSYNEQFF. The DNA for the CDR3 is TGTGCCAGCAGCAGGGGCTACAGCTCCTACAATGAGCAGTTCTTC. The genes are TRBV7-2 and TRBJ2-1; weak D call: TRBD1 (5 bases). Germline values: CDR1 SGHTA, CDR2 FQGNSA. The CDR3 length is 15 residues. V lost 5 bases, J lost 0 bases, and 11 bases lay in between.

The sample holds many counts of this clonotype. The chain couples TRBV28 to TRBJ2-1; the D gene is possibly TRBD1 (5 bases). Looked up from germline, CDR1 is MDHEN and CDR2 is SYDVKM. Deletions cut 6 bases from V and 2 bases from J, with 8 bases between. This CDR3 contains 13 residues. The CDR3 coding sequence is TGTGCCAGCAGCCGACAGACCTACAATGAGCAGTTCTTC. Translation: CASSRQTYNEQFF.

At least ten counts were recorded for this clonotype. The chain uses TRBV2 and TRBJ1-1, with D unresolved. The germline V gene encodes CDR1 SNHLY and CDR2 FYNNEI. This CDR3 contains 11 residues. Trimming removed 3 bases from V and 3 bases from J, with 2 bases in between. The CDR3 reads CASSDYTEAFF. Here the CDR3 DNA reads TGTGCCAGCAGTGATTACACTGAAGCTTTCTTT.

In this sample, this clonotype turned up a few times. This chain uses TRBV27 with TRBJ2-5; D gene unclear. This CDR3 is built from 12 residues. V lost 4 bases and J 5 bases, leaving 8 bases between the germline ends. Per the germline V gene, CDR1 is MNHEY and CDR2 is SMNVEV (reference sequence). The CDR3 DNA sequence: TGTGCCAGCAGTTCCCCCGGCGAGACCCAGTACTTC. Translated: CASSSPGETQYF.

There are a few counts of this clonotype. This rearrangement joins TRBV18 to TRBJ2-1, with D unresolved. Germline V lookup: CDR1 KGHSH, CDR2 LQKENI. With 3 bases removed from V and 0 bases from J, the gap between germline ends came to 9 bases. The CDR3 totals 15 residues. The CDR3 loop is CASSPPSSSYNEQFF. The CDR3 nucleotides are TGTGCCAGCTCACCCCCCTCGAGCTCCTACAATGAGCAGTTCTTC.

With respect to this clonotype: A read error may explain this, as a much larger clone is one base away. The chain has TRBV18 and TRBJ1-1; D unclear. Per germline, CDR1 KGHSH and CDR2 LQKENI. CDR3 length: 20 amino acids. The CDR3 coding sequence is TGTGCCAGCTCACGCAACGGACCCGGGCAAGGGCCAATCCTTAGTACTGAAGCTTCCTTT. This translates into CASSRNGPGQGPILSTEASF.

Concerning this clonotype: A much larger clonotype is one base distant, so this may be a read error. This chain uses TRBV2 with TRBJ2-7, with D possibly being TRBD1 (5 bases). CDR3 length: 13 amino acids. Germline CDR1 is SNHLY and CDR2 is FYNNEI. The CDR3 here is CASSFGRQTEQCF. CDR3 DNA: TGTGCCAGCAGCTTTGGGCGACAGACCGAGCAGTGCTTC. Supplemented by reference TRBV2 and TRBJ2-7, the full variable domain reads EPEVTQTPSHQVTQMGQEVILRCVPISNHLYFYWYRQILGQKVEFLVSFYNNEISEKSEIFDDQFSVERPDGSNFTLKIRSTKLEDSAMYFCASSFGRQTEQCFGPGTRLTVT.

The chain has TRBV15 and TRBJ2-7; possibly TRBD1 for D (6 bases). CDR1 and CDR2 (germline): LNHNV, YYDKDF (reference sequence). V lost 1 base, J lost 2 bases, and 9 bases lay in between. This CDR3 contains 14 residues. The CDR3 here is CATSRAPGAYEQYF. The CDR3 DNA follows: TGTGCCACCAGCAGAGCGCCAGGGGCCTACGAGCAGTACTTC. Full variable domain (rest looked up from reference TRBV15 and TRBJ2-7): DAMVIQNPRYQVTQFGKPVTLSCSQTLNHNVMYWYQQKSSQAPKLLFHYYDKDFNNEADTPDNFQSRRPNTSFCFLDIRSPGLGDTAMYLCATSRAPGAYEQYFGPGTRLTVT.

This clonotype was observed at least ten times. At one end the junction does not follow the germline gene, possibly because of a read error. The V and J genes are TRBV7-7 and TRBJ2-6, with D perhaps matching TRBD2 (5 bases). The length of the CDR3 is 15 residues. Germline V gene lookup returns CDR1 SSHAT and CDR2 FNYEAQ (reference sequence). DNA for the CDR3: TGTGCTAGCAGCTCCGGGGTCTCTGGGGCCAACGTCCTGACTTTC. Amino acids: CASSSGVSGANVLTF.

This clonotype was seen at least ten times. This chain connects TRBV28 to TRBJ1-2; 12 bases fit TRBD1. The germline CDR1 and CDR2 sequences are MDHEN and SYDVKM. The CDR3 totals 15 residues. Trimming took 8 bases from V and 5 from J; bases not matched to a gene: 9. The CDR3 protein is CASAPQGQGAYGYTF. CDR3 bases: TGTGCCAGCGCCCCCCAGGGACAGGGGGCTTATGGCTACACCTTC.

This clonotype was counted ten times or more. The V call is TRBV29-1, the J call TRBJ2-5, with D perhaps matching TRBD2 (5 bases). Trimming took 7 bases from V and 5 from J, leaving 11 bases between them. This CDR3 has 11 amino acids. Germline V lookup: CDR1 SQVTM, CDR2 ANQGSEA. Here the CDR3 DNA reads TGCAGCGGAGGGCCCAAGGAGACCCAGTACTTC. It specifies CSGGPKETQYF.

This clonotype was counted many times. The V call is TRBV7-3, the J call TRBJ2-1; 9 bases fit TRBD2. The CDR3 totals 19 residues. The V and J ends lost 4 bases and 0 bases, in that order; junction bases with no gene match: 13. Germline V gives CDR1 SGHTA, CDR2 FQGTGA. In nucleotides, the CDR3 is TGTGCCAGCAGCTCTACCGGGACTAGCCCCCGGAGCTCCTACAATGAGCAGTTCTTC. Translating gives CASSSTGTSPRSSYNEQFF.

This clonotype was seen many times. The chain uses TRBV4-1 and TRBJ2-5; unclear D gene. The V end lost 0 bases, the J end lost 8 bases, and 7 bases lay between the germline ends. Per the germline V gene, CDR1 is MGHRA and CDR2 is YSYEKL. The CDR3 is made up of 12 amino acids. For the CDR3, the DNA is TGCGCCAGCAGCCAAGATTTCGGAACCCAGTACTTC. Protein product: CASSQDFGTQYF.

V gene TRBV12-3 or TRBV12-4 combines with J gene TRBJ2-7, with TRBD2 matching over 8 bases. V lost 5 bases and J lost 0; bases outside the gene matches: 6. There are 15 residues in the CDR3. In DNA form, the CDR3 reads TGTGCCAGCAGTCCGGAGCGGGGGAGCTCCTACGAGCAGTACTTC. As protein: CASSPERGSSYEQYF.

Ten or more counts support this clonotype. The chain combines TRBV2 with TRBJ1-1, with 8 bases aligning to TRBD1. This CDR3 comprises 14 residues. The germline gives CDR1 SNHLY, CDR2 FYNNEI. Unmatched junction bases numbered 3, after V lost 6 bases and J lost 0 bases. CDR3 protein: CASRDRGLNTEAFF. CDR3 DNA: TGTGCCAGCAGAGACAGGGGTTTGAACACTGAAGCTTTCTTT.

In its sample, this clonotype was seen many times. The chain uses TRBV5-1 and TRBJ2-3; perhaps TRBD1 as D (6 bases). Between the trimmed V and J ends, which lost 8 bases and 2 bases, there was a span of 12 bases. The V gene's germline CDR1 is SGHRS and CDR2 YFSETQ. This CDR3 is built from 13 residues. CDR3 amino acids: CASVDSNTDTQYF. For the CDR3, the DNA is TGCGCCAGTGTGGACAGCAACACAGATACGCAGTATTTT.

Note on this clonotype: A read error may explain this, as a much larger clone is one base away. This chain links TRBV20-1 with TRBJ2-1; the D is unclear. V was shortened by 3 bases and J by 11 bases, with 11 bases between the two germline ends. The germline V gene encodes CDR1 DFQATT and CDR2 SNEGSKA (reference sequence). This CDR3 comprises 11 residues. The CDR3 DNA follows: TGCAGTGCTAGTTTTGTGGATAAGCAGTTCTTC. This sequence encodes CSASFVDKQFF.

Note on this clonotype: Relative to the germline gene, one junction end is altered; a read error may explain this. The chain links TRBV28 to TRBJ1-1, with D unclear. Germline-derived CDR1 and CDR2 are MDHEN and SYDVKM. The CDR3 is 15 residues long. The CDR3 sequence is CASGVPTAMCTEAFF. The CDR3 DNA is TGTGCCAGTGGGGTCCCAACAGCGATGTGCACTGAAGCCTTCTTT.

There are many counts of this clonotype. The chain recombines TRBV28 with TRBJ1-5; D might be TRBD1 (6 bases). V dropped 8 bases and J dropped 1 base, with 6 bases sitting between them. This CDR3 region has 12 residues. Germline V gives CDR1 MDHEN, CDR2 SYDVKM. CDR3 in DNA: TGTGCCAGCGGGGGCAGCAATCAGCCCCAGCATTTT. It specifies CASGGSNQPQHF.

This clonotype was found many times. CDR3 amino acids: CSAGQDPNTEAFF. The CDR3 DNA reads TGCAGTGCTGGACAGGACCCGAACACTGAAGCTTTCTTT. V usage is TRBV20-1 and J usage is TRBJ1-1; 7 nucleotides match TRBD1. Germline values: CDR1 DFQATT, CDR2 SNEGSKA (reference sequence). Trimming took 5 bases from V and 1 from J; bases not matched to a gene: 4. This CDR3 comprises 13 residues.

Many counts were recorded for this clonotype. This rearrangement joins TRBV19 to TRBJ1-5, with D possibly TRBD1 on 6 matching bases. Deletions cut 6 bases from V and 3 bases from J, with 12 bases between. Looked up from germline, CDR1 is LNHDA and CDR2 is SQIVND (reference sequence). The CDR3 has 14 residues. The CDR3 here is CASRPRDNNQPQHF. The DNA of the CDR3 is TGTGCCAGTAGACCAAGGGACAACAATCAGCCCCAGCATTTT.

This clonotype was picked up many times. This chain links TRBV5-1 with TRBJ2-3; 7 bases map to TRBD2. J gave up 4 bases and V 0 bases, and 2 bases lay outside the gene matches. This CDR3 has 14 amino acids. Germline V gives CDR1 SGHRS, CDR2 YFSETQ. CDR3 sequence reads: CASSLASGADTQYF. As DNA, the CDR3 is TGCGCCAGCAGCTTGGCTAGCGGTGCAGATACGCAGTATTTT.